This is a list of T cell receptor beta chains from one sample in a study of blood T cell repertoires in COVID-19. TCRdb's table, derived via immunoSEQ multiplex PCR, lists solely in-frame clones and lacks some. This sample has 240,000 or so clones, with 80% to 85% found just once. The sequencing sample was made of peripheral blood. The source is a woman younger than 35 with acute or convalescent COVID-19. The CDR3 runs from the conserved cysteine through the conserved F or W. D genes are given only for firm matches. Size tells how often a clone was seen (once, few, many) or the class of an expanded clone, and some rows leave it out.

abundance	d_gene	j_gene	v_gene	CDR3aa	CDR3nt
NA	TRBD1	TRBJ1-6	TRBV5-6	CASSRAGTGDSPLHF	TGTGCCAGCAGTCGTGCGGGGACAGGGGATTCACCCCTCCACTTT
NA	NA	TRBJ1-4	TRBV4-2	CASSQVSGGGNEKLFF	TGTGCCAGCAGCCAAGTTTCGGGCGGGGGCAATGAAAAACTGTTTTTT
few	NA	TRBJ2-1	TRBV6-1	CASSETPGHGSNEQFF	TGTGCCAGCAGTGAAACACCGGGACACGGAAGCAATGAGCAGTTCTTC
NA	NA	TRBJ1-3	TRBV4-3	CASSQNQGSGNTIYF	TGCGCCAGCAGCCAAAATCAGGGTTCAGGAAACACCATATATTTT
NA	NA	TRBJ1-2	TRBV5-1	CASSLGQYYGYTF	TGCGCCAGCAGCTTGGGACAATACTATGGCTACACCTTC
few	NA	TRBJ1-5	TRBV27	CASKFEGASNQPQHF	TGTGCCAGCAAGTTCGAGGGAGCGTCAAATCAGCCCCAGCATTTT
NA	TRBD1	TRBJ1-3	TRBV5-1	CASSFDRGYSGNTIYF	TGCGCCAGCAGCTTTGACAGGGGGTATTCTGGAAACACCATATATTTT
NA	NA	TRBJ2-1	TRBV9	CASSAAGGSHNEQFF	TGTGCCAGCAGCGCGGCCGGGGGTTCCCACAATGAGCAGTTCTTC
NA	NA	TRBJ1-2	TRBV7-2	CASSPDQGYGYTF	TGTGCCAGCAGCCCAGACCAGGGCTATGGCTACACCTTC
NA	NA	TRBJ1-1	TRBV11-3	CASSLGRGREGTEAFF	TGTGCCAGCAGCTTGGGGCGGGGGCGCGAAGGCACTGAAGCTTTCTTT
NA	NA	TRBJ2-7	TRBV7-9	CASSLVVVPYEQYF	TGTGCCAGCAGCTTAGTGGTAGTCCCCTACGAGCAGTACTTC
NA	NA	TRBJ2-5	TRBV25-1	CASSGYLETQYF	TGTGCCAGCAGTGGATACCTAGAGACCCAGTACTTC
NA	NA	TRBJ2-7	TRBV13	CASSLTREVTYEQYF	TGTGCCAGCAGCTTGACGAGGGAGGTAACCTACGAGCAGTACTTC
NA	TRBD1	TRBJ1-6	TRBV30	CASDRGKALKGSPLHF	TGTGCCTCTGACAGGGGAAAAGCCCTAAAAGGTTCACCCCTCCACTTT
NA	NA	TRBJ2-7	TRBV6-5	CASSRDSYEQYF	TGTGCCAGCAGTCGGGACTCCTACGAGCAGTACTTC
NA	TRBD2	TRBJ2-3	TRBV7-9	CASSLGLAGASDTQYF	TGTGCCAGCAGCTTAGGGCTAGCGGGAGCTTCAGATACGCAGTATTTT
NA	NA	TRBJ2-7	TRBV6-2/TRBV6-3	CASSYEGSRLREQYF	TGTGCCAGCAGTTACGAGGGTTCGAGGTTACGCGAGCAGTACTTC
NA	TRBD1	TRBJ1-2	TRBV7-6	CASSKTGNPDYGYTF	TGTGCCAGCAGCAAGACAGGGAACCCCGACTATGGCTACACCTTC
NA	TRBD2	TRBJ2-3	TRBV7-2	CASSLAVGGGRDTQYF	TGTGCCAGCAGCTTAGCGGTGGGCGGGGGGCGAGATACGCAGTATTTT
NA	NA	TRBJ1-5	TRBV2	CASAQTTSNQPQHF	TGTGCCAGCGCACAGACGACTAGCAATCAGCCCCAGCATTTT
once	NA	TRBJ2-1	TRBV6-2/TRBV6-3	CASSYSNFKRSYYNEQFF	TGTGCCAGCAGTTACTCGAATTTTAAGAGAAGTTATTACAATGAGCAGTTCTTC
once	TRBD1	TRBJ1-6	TRBV7-8	CASSLATGFPGNSPLHF	TGTGCCAGCAGCTTAGCGACAGGGTTCCCGGGTAATTCACCCCTCCACTTT
few	NA	TRBJ1-2	TRBV12-3/TRBV12-4	CASSFQTPSGYTF	TGTGCCAGCAGCTTTCAAACCCCAAGCGGCTACACCTTC